This is a list of T cell receptor beta chains from one sample in a study of cytomegalovirus exposure and HLA in healthy donors. Clones were read by immunoSEQ multiplex PCR, and TCRdb kept only the in-frame ones, dropping some. The table has 50,000 to 65,000 clones, roughly 77% seen once. Material for sequencing was PBMCs. These receptors were collected from a woman in her thirties or forties in good health and CMV-seropositive. Each CDR3 is given with its conserved first and last residue. The order of the fields is V gene, CDR3 protein.

TRBV4-1,CASSQQLQGHYGYTF
TRBV11-3,CASSLDGTGDTEAFF
TRBV5-1,CASSLEAGTGANVLTF
TRBV7-2,CASSLMGRVTGELFF
TRBV5-1,CASRGGYEQYF
TRBV21-1,CASSKGWEAGPHEQYF
TRBV14,CASSLVPGQGRTDTQYF
TRBV30,CAWSPSVTGNTIYF
TRBV7-9,CASSSVRGGQYF
TRBV5-1,CASSPAPTVYNEQFF
TRBV18,CASSPGGGYGYTF
TRBV18,CASSTSGSTDTQYF
TRBV4-2,CASREREFTIEKLFF
TRBV5-8,CASSSDRGSYEQYF
TRBV7-2,CASSPTDTDTQYF
TRBV30,CARTFGVHNPGANVLTF
TRBV30,CAWDRDEELFF
TRBV7-3,CASRRTSGSSYNEQFF
TRBV19,CASTLSNQPQHF
TRBV18,CASSPAGRYPNF
TRBV7-2,CASSSQRVGLNQPQHF
TRBV18,CASSKIQVEDTEAFF
TRBV2,CASTTLGQMNTEAFF
TRBV11-2,CASSLVEEKLFF
TRBV6-4,CASSPGGPTDTQYF
TRBV5-1,CASSVQVNTEAFF
TRBV5-8,CASSPGRGRGEKLFF
TRBV2,CASRDRALHF
TRBV7-2,CASSLDSTSGNTIYF
TRBV6-6,CASSSLGDSGGMQYF
TRBV29-1,CSVEGGGIHNEQFF
TRBV5-3,CARIPGGGNQPQHF
TRBV4-1,CASSQVDSSSGNTIYF
TRBV9,CASSAPSYGYTF
TRBV10-3,CAIRGSGGASDEQFF
TRBV6-6,CASSYSTGGYEQYF
TRBV7-2,CASSPQTGGGNEQFF
TRBV7-6,CASILWASPRDSEGTNEKLFF
TRBV29-1,CSVSTGLVDSPLHF
TRBV18,CASSTGGAGPGELFF
TRBV5-4,CASSLVGGGSPDTQYF